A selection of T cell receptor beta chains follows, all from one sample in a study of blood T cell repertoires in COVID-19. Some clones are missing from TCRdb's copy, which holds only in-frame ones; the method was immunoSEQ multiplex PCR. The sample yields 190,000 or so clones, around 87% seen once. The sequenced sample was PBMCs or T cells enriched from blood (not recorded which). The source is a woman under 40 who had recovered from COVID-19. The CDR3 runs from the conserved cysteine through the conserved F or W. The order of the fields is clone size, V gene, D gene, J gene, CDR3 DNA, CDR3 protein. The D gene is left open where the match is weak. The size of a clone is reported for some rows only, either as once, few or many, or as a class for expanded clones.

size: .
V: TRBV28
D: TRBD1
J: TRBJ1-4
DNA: TGTGCCAGCAGTTTCCCCGGGACAGGAGAAAAACTGTTTTTT
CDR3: CASSFPGTGEKLFF

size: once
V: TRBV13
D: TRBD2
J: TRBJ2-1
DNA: TGTGCCAGCAGCCCGAAAGGCGGGGGGTTCAATGAGCAGTTCTTC
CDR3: CASSPKGGGFNEQFF

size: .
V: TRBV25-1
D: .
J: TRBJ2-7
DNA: TGTGCCAGCAGTGAATCGGGTAGAGGCAGGGGAGACTACGAGCAGTACTTC
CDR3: CASSESGRGRGDYEQYF

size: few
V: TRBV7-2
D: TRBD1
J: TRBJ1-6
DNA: TGTGCCAGCAACCGGGACAGTCTTAATTCACCCCTCCACTTT
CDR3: CASNRDSLNSPLHF

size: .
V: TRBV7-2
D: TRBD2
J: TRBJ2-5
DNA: TGTGCCAGCAGCTTAGCCCCAGGCGGGGGGCAAGAGACCCAGTACTTC
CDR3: CASSLAPGGGQETQYF

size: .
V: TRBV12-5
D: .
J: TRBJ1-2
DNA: TGTGCTAGTGGCCCCGACGGGACTAGCCTCTTC
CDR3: CASGPDGTSLF

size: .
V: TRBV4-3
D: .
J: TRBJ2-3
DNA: TGCGCCAGCAGCCGAGAGAGGACTCGATCAGATACGCAGTATTTT
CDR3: CASSRERTRSDTQYF

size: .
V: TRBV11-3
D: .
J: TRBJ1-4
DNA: TGTGCCAGCAGCTACAGCCGGTCTAATGAAAAACTGTTTTTT
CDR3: CASSYSRSNEKLFF

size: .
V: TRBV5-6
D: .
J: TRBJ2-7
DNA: TGTGCCAGCCTCCCGGTCGGGAGTTCCTACGAGCAGTACTTC
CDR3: CASLPVGSSYEQYF

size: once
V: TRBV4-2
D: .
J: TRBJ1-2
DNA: TGTGCCAGCAGCCAAGATGAAGGCGGGCTAAAGGGCTACACCTTC
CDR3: CASSQDEGGLKGYTF

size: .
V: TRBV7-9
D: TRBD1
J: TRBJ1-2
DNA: TGTGCCAGCAGCTTAGTGTCCGCAGGGGGCACTGATGGCTACACCTTC
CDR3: CASSLVSAGGTDGYTF

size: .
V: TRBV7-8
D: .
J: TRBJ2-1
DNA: TGTGCCAGCAGCCCAAAGATTAGCAAGTTCTTC
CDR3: CASSPKISKFF

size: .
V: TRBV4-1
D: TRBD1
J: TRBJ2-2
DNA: TGCGCCAGCAGCCGCCAGGACAGGGGGCGCGGCGGGGAGCTGTTTTTT
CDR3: CASSRQDRGRGGELFF

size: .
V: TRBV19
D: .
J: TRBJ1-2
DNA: TGTGCCAGTACTCCCGTTACAGGAAACTATGGCTACACCTTC
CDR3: CASTPVTGNYGYTF

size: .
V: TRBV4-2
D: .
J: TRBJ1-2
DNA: TGTGCCAGCAGCCAACAAGACAGTCTTAACTATGGCTACACCTTC
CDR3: CASSQQDSLNYGYTF

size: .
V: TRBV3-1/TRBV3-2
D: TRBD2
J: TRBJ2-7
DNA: TGTGCCAGCAGCCACACTAGCGGGGGGAACCCCCCTAACGAGCAGTACTTC
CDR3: CASSHTSGGNPPNEQYF

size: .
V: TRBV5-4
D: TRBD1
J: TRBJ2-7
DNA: TGTGCCAGCAGCAGAGGGACAGGGGGCAAAGAGCAGTACTTC
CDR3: CASSRGTGGKEQYF

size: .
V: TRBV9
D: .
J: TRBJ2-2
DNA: TGTGCCAGCAGCGTAGGGGCAGGCACCGGGGAGCTGTTTTTT
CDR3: CASSVGAGTGELFF

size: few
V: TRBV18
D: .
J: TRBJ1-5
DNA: TGTGCCAGCTCACCGGGCCAGAATCAGCCCCAGCATTTT
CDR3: CASSPGQNQPQHF

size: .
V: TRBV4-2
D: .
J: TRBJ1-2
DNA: TGTGCCAGCAGCCAAGATCGTCCGGAGGGCTACACCTTC
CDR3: CASSQDRPEGYTF

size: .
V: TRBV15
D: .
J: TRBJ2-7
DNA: TGTGCCACCAGCAGAGATGGTACAGGGAAGTACTTC
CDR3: CATSRDGTGKYF

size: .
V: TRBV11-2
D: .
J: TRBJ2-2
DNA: TGTGCCAGCAGGTTCCCCGAGACCGGGGAGCTGTTTTTT
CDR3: CASRFPETGELFF

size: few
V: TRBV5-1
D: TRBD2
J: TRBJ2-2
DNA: TGCGCCAGCAGCTTGAGCGGGACTAGCGGTACCGGGGAGCTGTTTTTT
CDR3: CASSLSGTSGTGELFF

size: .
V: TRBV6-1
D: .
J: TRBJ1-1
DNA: TGTGCCAGCAGTGAGACAGCGAACACTGAAGCTTTCTTT
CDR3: CASSETANTEAFF

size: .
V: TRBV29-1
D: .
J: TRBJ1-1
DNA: TGCAGCGTTGAAAGGTACGCAGGTGCAAACACTGAAGCTTTCTTT
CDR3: CSVERYAGANTEAFF

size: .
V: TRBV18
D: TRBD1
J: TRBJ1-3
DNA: TGTGCCAGCTCAGAACAAAACAGGGGTGGAAACACCATATATTTT
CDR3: CASSEQNRGGNTIYF

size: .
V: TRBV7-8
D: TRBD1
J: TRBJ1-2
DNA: TGTGCCAGCAGTCGGGACAGGGGATCGGAAGGCTACACCTTC
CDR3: CASSRDRGSEGYTF

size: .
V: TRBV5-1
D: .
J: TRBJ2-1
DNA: TGCGCCAGCAGCTTGGAGATTAGCGAGGTCTACAATGAGCAGTTCTTC
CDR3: CASSLEISEVYNEQFF

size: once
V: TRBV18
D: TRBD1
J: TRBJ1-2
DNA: TGTGCCAGCTCACCACAGGGGGCGCGTGGCTACACCTTC
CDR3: CASSPQGARGYTF

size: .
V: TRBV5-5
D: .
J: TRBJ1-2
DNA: TGTGCCAGCAGCTCTCCGCGGGGAGGGGTCGAAGGCTACACCTTC
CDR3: CASSSPRGGVEGYTF

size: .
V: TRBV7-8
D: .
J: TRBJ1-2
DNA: TGTGCCAGCAGCTTAGGACAGAACTATGGCTACACCTTC
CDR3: CASSLGQNYGYTF

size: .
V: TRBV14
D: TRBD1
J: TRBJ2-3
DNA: TGTGCCAGCAGCCAAGAAGGCGAACAGGGGTTAGCCCTCACAGATACGCAGTATTTT
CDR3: CASSQEGEQGLALTDTQYF

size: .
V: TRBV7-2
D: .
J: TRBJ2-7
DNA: TGTGCCAGCAGCCCAATTGGGTGGGAGAGCTCCTACGAGCAGTACTTC
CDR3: CASSPIGWESSYEQYF

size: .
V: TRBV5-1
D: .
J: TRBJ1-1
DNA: TGCGCCAGCAGCTTGGCCACAGGGCGGAACACTGAAGCTTTCTTT
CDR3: CASSLATGRNTEAFF

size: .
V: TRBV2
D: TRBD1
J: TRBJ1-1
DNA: TGTGCCAGCAGTCCCGACAGGGACACTGAAGCTTTCTTT
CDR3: CASSPDRDTEAFF

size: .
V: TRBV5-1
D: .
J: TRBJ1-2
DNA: TGCGCCAGCAGCCCACAGGGTGCAGGGGACTATGGCTACACCTTC
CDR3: CASSPQGAGDYGYTF

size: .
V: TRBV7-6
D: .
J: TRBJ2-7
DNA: TGTGCCAGCAGCTTAGCGGCCCCGGGGGAGCAGTACTTC
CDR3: CASSLAAPGEQYF